This TCR beta chain was sequenced for a study of shared clonotypes between healthy human individuals. For the study at large: Researchers drew samples from two women and a few men aged 18 to 49.

Per germline, CDR1 SGHAT and CDR2 FQNNGV. V lost 6 bases, J lost 4 bases, and 4 bases stayed unmatched. This CDR3 is built from 15 residues. Genomic DNA of each subset was evenly split across several immunoSEQ plates. For unsorted PBMC, 250 to 350 ng DNA per replicate equaled 25,000 to 30,000 T cell genomes. Produced via immunoSEQ multiplex PCR; TCRdb's table is partial and in-frame only. The sample lists roughly 500,000 clones, about 85% seen once, with about 12% in the top ten. Participating donors were healthy, HIV-negative adults free of recent acute infections or vaccinations. Material for sequencing was PBMCs. The chain recombines TRBV11-2 with TRBJ2-1; TRBD2 aligns across 12 bases. The receptor comes from a middle-aged woman in good health. Some clones in this sample may be carry-over from other donors' samples. CDR3 amino acids: CASRAGLAGYNEQFF. Here the CDR3 DNA reads TGTGCCAGCAGAGCCGGACTAGCGGGATACAATGAGCAGTTCTTC.